This TCR beta chain derives from a study of T-cell reconstitution after alpha-beta-depleted transplantation in children. This clonotype was counted ten times or more. Preparation of the TCRbeta library was carried out with unique molecular identifiers. TCRdb reanalysed the PCR reads using MiXCR and keeps one entry per CDR3 protein. The sample lists more than 200,000 distinct CDR3 sequences; 7.5% to 10% were seen once. V was pared by 4 bases and J by 0 bases, with 10 bases of the junction left unmatched. CDR1 is SGHAT, CDR2 FQDESV, per germline (reference sequence). The CDR3 contains 18 residues. The sequence was collected from a human donor who donated a stem cell graft to a child with SCID. This sample comprised PBMCs from the stem cell graft donor, obtained from the stem cell graft. The chain has TRBV11-1 and TRBJ2-2; 8 bases map to TRBD1. The CDR3 bases are TGTGCCAGCAGCTCAAGAAGAACACAGGGGGCGAACACCGGGGAGCTGTTTTTT. The encoded protein is CASSSRRTQGANTGELFF.